The 17 T cell receptor beta chains below come from one sample, sequenced in a study of CD8 T cells in ankylosing spondylitis. TCRdb fed the 5' RACE reads into MiXCR, producing one record per CDR3 protein. The sample shows 250,000 to 300,000 distinct CDR3 sequences, around 20% of them seen only once. The sequenced sample was blood, either unsorted or a sorted T cell fraction (not recorded which). The receptors shown here come from a male donor with ankylosing spondylitis or in good health (not recorded which).

This clonotype has just a few counts. The chain joins TRBV27 to TRBJ1-5, with D uncertain. V was cut by 5 bases and J by 2 bases, with 10 bases left in between. Germline V gene lookup returns CDR1 MNHEY and CDR2 SMNVEV (reference sequence). CDR3 length: 14 residues. Here the CDR3 DNA reads TGTGCCAGCAGTAGTATGGTGGGCAATCAGCCCCAGCATTTT. Protein product: CASSSMVGNQPQHF.

This rearrangement joins TRBV28 to TRBJ2-1; 8 nucleotides match TRBD1. J gave up 4 bases and V 1 base, and 3 bases lay outside the gene matches. Germline assignment: CDR1 MDHEN and CDR2 SYDVKM. The CDR3 runs 15 residues. The CDR3 nucleotides read TGTGCCAGCAGTTTATTGGGGACAGGTTACAATGAGCAGTTCTTC. Its protein product is CASSLLGTGYNEQFF.

V and J are TRBV6-1 and TRBJ2-5; D remains ambiguous. V lost 1 base and J lost 5, with 5 bases in between. Looked up from germline, CDR1 is MNHNS and CDR2 is SASEGT. This CDR3 contains 12 residues. Written as DNA, the CDR3 is TGTGCCAGCAGTGAAGGGCGGGAGACCCAGTACTTC. It specifies CASSEGRETQYF.

A few counts support this clonotype. The chain has TRBV10-2 and TRBJ2-3, with 9 nucleotides matching TRBD2. The CDR3 contains 16 residues. Germline CDR1 WSHSY, CDR2 SAAADI. Trimming cost V 5 bases and J 5 bases; bases outside gene matches: 11. CDR3 sequence: CASSPRSGRLGDTQYF. DNA for the CDR3: TGCGCCAGCAGTCCAAGGAGCGGGAGGCTGGGAGATACGCAGTATTTT.

This clonotype appeared a few times. The chain carries TRBV24-1 and TRBJ2-5, with D maybe TRBD2 (6 bases). CDR3 length: 15 amino acids. Germline lookup yields CDR1 KGHDR and CDR2 SFDVKD. Trimming stripped 3 bases from V and 5 bases from J, with 15 bases between. The CDR3, as DNA: TGTGCCACCAGTGATCATGGTGGAGGGAGGGAGACCCAGTACTTC. Its protein is CATSDHGGGRETQYF.

This clonotype has only a few counts. The chain is built from TRBV7-2 and TRBJ2-3, with TRBD2 matching over 10 bases. This CDR3 has 22 amino acids. The trim removed 2 bases at V and 0 bases at J, leaving 20 bases unmatched. Germline CDR1 reads SGHTA; CDR2 reads FQGNSA. CDR3 bases: TGTGCCAGCAGCTTACTCCCGAGGAGCGGGAGGGGTCGTATTCTTAGCACAGATACGCAGTATTTT. This gives the protein CASSLLPRSGRGRILSTDTQYF. Together with reference TRBV7-2 and TRBJ2-3, the CDR3 gives the full variable domain: GAGVSQSPSNKVTEKGKDVELRCDPISGHTALYWYRQSLGQGLEFLIYFQGNSAPDKSGLPSDRFSAERTGGSVSTLTIQRTQQEDSAVYLCASSLLPRSGRGRILSTDTQYFGPGTRLTVL.

The chain has TRBV12-3 or TRBV12-4 and TRBJ2-5, with 9 bases identical to TRBD1. Trimming at V came to 5 bases and at J to 5 bases, leaving 9 bases not matched to a gene. The CDR3 length is 15 residues. The CDR3 loop reads CASSPGDRAVETQYF. CDR3 DNA sequence: TGTGCCAGCAGTCCTGGGGACAGGGCGGTTGAGACCCAGTACTTC.

This clonotype has more than one count but fewer than ten. The rearrangement links TRBV7-6 to TRBJ2-3; 7 nucleotides align to TRBD2. V shed 2 bases and J 4 bases; nucleotides not matched to a gene: 12. Germline loops: CDR1 SGHVS, CDR2 FNYEAQ. The CDR3 sequence is 17 residues long. CDR3 in DNA: TGTGCCAGCAGCTTAAGCCCGGGGGGTGCGGCTGCAGATACGCAGTATTTT. Its translation: CASSLSPGGAAADTQYF. Based on the CDR3 plus reference TRBV7-6 and TRBJ2-3, the full variable domain is GAGVSQSPRYKVTKRGQDVALRCDPISGHVSLYWYRQALGQGPEFLTYFNYEAQQDKSGLPNDRFSAERPEGSISTLTIQRTEQRDSAMYRCASSLSPGGAAADTQYFGPGTRLTVL.

This rearrangement joins TRBV7-2 to TRBJ2-5; 14 bases agree with TRBD2. Germline V lookup: CDR1 SGHTA, CDR2 FQGNSA. After removal of 6 bases from V and 2 bases from J, the junction contained 5 bases not matched to a gene. The CDR3 is 16 amino acids. CDR3 region: CASSRGLAGEQETQYF. Written as DNA, the CDR3 is TGTGCCAGCAGTAGGGGACTAGCGGGGGAGCAAGAGACCCAGTACTTC.

This clonotype has a handful of counts. V usage is TRBV12-3 or TRBV12-4 and J usage is TRBJ2-1; D is ambiguous. There are 15 residues in the CDR3. Trimming stripped 4 bases from V and 3 bases from J, with 13 bases between. CDR3 sequence: CASSSGDLVYNEQFF. The CDR3 DNA follows: TGTGCCAGCAGTTCCGGAGACTTAGTCTACAATGAGCAGTTCTTC.

The chain uses TRBV29-1 and TRBJ2-1; possibly TRBD1 for D (5 bases). V gave up 4 bases and J gave up 6 bases, with 16 bases separating them. CDR3 length equals 14 residues. Germline V lookup: CDR1 SQVTM, CDR2 ANQGSEA. The CDR3 coding sequence is TGCAGCGTTGTCGGACACTCGCGGTTCAATGAGCAGTTCTTC. Encoded protein: CSVVGHSRFNEQFF.

The chain links TRBV28 to TRBJ2-3; 14 nucleotides match TRBD2. The germline V gene encodes CDR1 MDHEN and CDR2 SYDVKM. This CDR3 is 18 amino acids long. The V and J ends lost 8 bases and 2 bases, in that order; junction bases with no gene match: 12. In nucleotides, the CDR3 is TGTGCCAGCGCCCGACCGGGACTAGCGGGGGAAAACACAGATACGCAGTATTTT. This translates into CASARPGLAGENTDTQYF.

The V call is TRBV15, the J call TRBJ2-6; D is undetermined. Germline V gene sequence: CDR1 LNHNV, CDR2 YYDKDF (reference sequence). Between the trimmed V and J ends, which lost 1 base and 3 bases, there was a span of 7 bases. The CDR3 length is 15 residues. DNA of the CDR3: TGTGCCACCAGCAGAGCCCCTCTTGGGGCCAACGTCCTGACTTTC. Its translation: CATSRAPLGANVLTF.

The chain links TRBV6-1 to TRBJ2-7; weak D call: TRBD2 (6 bases). Germline loops: CDR1 MNHNS, CDR2 SASEGT. The CDR3 sequence is 14 residues long. The V and J ends lost 2 bases and 4 bases respectively, with 12 bases between them. CDR3 sequence reads: CASSETSSGYEQYV. The CDR3 DNA reads TGTGCCAGCAGTGAAACTAGCTCTGGGTACGAGCAGTACGTC.

This clonotype appeared a few times. This chain uses TRBV20-1 with TRBJ2-3; D not certain. CDR1 and CDR2 from the germline V gene are DFQATT and SNEGSKA (reference sequence). This CDR3 contains 13 residues. Trimming shortened V by 5 bases and J by 4 bases, and 13 bases separated the two germline ends. This CDR3 is CSAYVTDPDTQYF. CDR3 nucleotide sequence: TGCAGTGCTTATGTGACTGACCCAGATACGCAGTATTTT.

In its sample, this clonotype was seen a few times. The chain has TRBV10-3 and TRBJ2-5, with D perhaps TRBD1 (5 bases). This CDR3 contains 13 residues. Trimming shortened V by 2 bases and J by 2 bases, and 6 bases separated the two germline ends. The germline V gene encodes CDR1 ENHRY and CDR2 SYGVKD. The CDR3 sequence: CAISEPGQETQYF. The DNA of the CDR3 is TGTGCCATCAGTGAGCCAGGGCAAGAGACCCAGTACTTC.

This clonotype was recorded a few times. V usage is TRBV10-3 and J usage is TRBJ2-2, with D tentatively TRBD1 or TRBD2 (5 bases each). Germline CDR1 is ENHRY and CDR2 is SYGVKD. Trimming cost V 4 bases and J 3 bases, with 9 bases left between them. The CDR3 is 14 residues long. The CDR3 nucleotides are TGTGCCATCAGTGGGGGACGGGACACCGGGGAGCTGTTTTTT. Its translation: CAISGGRDTGELFF.